The rows below give T cell receptor beta chains drawn from one sample of a study of blood T cell repertoires in COVID-19. The table came from immunoSEQ multiplex PCR; TCRdb's copy has only in-frame clones and leaves some out. The repertoire holds fewer than 120,000 clones, with around 90% as singletons. The specimen sequenced was peripheral blood. All receptors derive from a woman aged 45-60 years with acute or convalescent COVID-19. CDR3s include the opening cysteine and the closing phenylalanine or tryptophan. The order of the fields is clone size, V gene, D gene, J gene, CDR3 length, CDR3 DNA, CDR3 protein. D genes are given only for firm matches. The size entry is marked missing in some rows and otherwise reads once, few, many or a size class.

>NA|TRBV25-1|NA|TRBJ2-2|14
TGTGCCAGCAGTGTTACTAGTCCCACCGGGGAGCTGTTTTTT
CASSVTSPTGELFF
>NA|TRBV30|TRBD2|TRBJ2-2|15
TGTGCCTGGAGTGTACGACCTAGCGGAGGCGGGGAGCTGTTTTTT
CAWSVRPSGGGELFF
>NA|TRBV11-1|TRBD1|TRBJ2-2|15
TGTGCCAGCAGAAGAACAGGGGGGCGCACCGGGGAGCTGTTTTTT
CASRRTGGRTGELFF
>NA|TRBV6-5|NA|TRBJ2-3|15
TGTGCCAGCAGTTACGGGACAAGAGTGGGAGATACGCAGTATTTT
CASSYGTRVGDTQYF
>NA|TRBV18|NA|TRBJ1-1|14
TGTGCCAGCTCACCGATATCCGGGGTGGCTGAAGCTTTCTTT
CASSPISGVAEAFF
>NA|TRBV11-3|TRBD2|TRBJ2-1|16
TGTGCCAGCAGCCCGAGACTAGCGGGAGGCTACAATGAGCAGTTCTTC
CASSPRLAGGYNEQFF
>NA|TRBV4-1|TRBD1|TRBJ2-7|17
TGCGCCAGCAGCCAAGATCAGTTGGGAGACAGGGCCTACGAGCAGTACTTC
CASSQDQLGDRAYEQYF
>NA|TRBV4-2|TRBD1|TRBJ2-7|13
TGTGCCTCGACCGGGACAGGTACCTACGAGCAGTACTTC
CASTGTGTYEQYF
>NA|TRBV11-2|NA|TRBJ2-3|16
TGTGCCAGCAGCTCCCTCGCGGGAGACAGGACAGATACGCAGTATTTT
CASSSLAGDRTDTQYF
>NA|TRBV7-2|NA|TRBJ2-3|15
TGTGCCAGCAGCTTAGTGAGCGGGAGCACAGATACGCAGTATTTT
CASSLVSGSTDTQYF
>NA|TRBV5-1|NA|TRBJ1-2|13
TGCGCCAGCAGCGCCCCGGCCCCGGGTGGCTACACCTTC
CASSAPAPGGYTF
>NA|TRBV3-1/TRBV3-2|NA|TRBJ2-5|15
TGTGCCAGCAGCCAAGATCCCCAGGGCCCAGAGACCCAGTACTTC
CASSQDPQGPETQYF
>NA|TRBV27|NA|TRBJ2-7|14
TGTGCCAGCAGTTTATCCCGACTTAGCTACGAGCAGTACTTC
CASSLSRLSYEQYF
>NA|TRBV25-1|NA|TRBJ2-2|14
TGTGCCAGCAGGGGACTCAAGAACACCGGGGAGCTGTTTTTT
CASRGLKNTGELFF
>NA|TRBV6-5|NA|TRBJ2-7|11
TGTGCCGCCCCGAGCCACTACGAGCAGTACTTC
CAAPSHYEQYF
>NA|TRBV10-3|TRBD2|TRBJ2-2|15
TGTGCCATCATATCGGGAGGGTTCGACACCGGGGAGCTGTTTTTT
CAIISGGFDTGELFF
>NA|TRBV30|TRBD1|TRBJ1-5|13
TGTGCCTGGAGTACAGGGGATATTCAGCCCCAGCATTTT
CAWSTGDIQPQHF
>NA|TRBV9|TRBD2|TRBJ2-1|18
TGTGCCAGCAGCCTGGGACTAGCGGGAGGGAGCTCCTACAATGAGCAGTTCTTC
CASSLGLAGGSSYNEQFF
>NA|TRBV3-1/TRBV3-2|NA|TRBJ1-2|13
TGTGCCAGCAGCCAAGAGGGCAGGTGGGGCTACACCTTC
CASSQEGRWGYTF
>NA|TRBV7-9|NA|TRBJ1-1|13
TGTGCCAGCACCTTCAGGGAGAACACTGAAGCTTTCTTT
CASTFRENTEAFF
>NA|TRBV5-1|NA|TRBJ2-7|15
TGCGCCAGCAGCTTGGCCGTGGGACAAATCTACGAGCAGTACTTC
CASSLAVGQIYEQYF
>NA|TRBV9|TRBD1|TRBJ1-4|14
TGTGCCAGCAGCGTTGGGACAGGGGGTGAAAAACTGTTTTTT
CASSVGTGGEKLFF
>NA|TRBV19|NA|TRBJ1-2|15
TGTGCCAGTAGTATAGAGGGGGGTTCCCCCTATGGCTACACCTTC
CASSIEGGSPYGYTF
>NA|TRBV12-3/TRBV12-4|NA|TRBJ1-1|13
TGTGCCAGCAGTTTGACGGGGAACACTGAAGCTTTCTTT
CASSLTGNTEAFF
>NA|TRBV24-1|TRBD2|TRBJ2-3|16
TGTGCCACCAGTGATTTTCCCAGCGGGAGAGCCGATACGCAGTATTTT
CATSDFPSGRADTQYF
>NA|TRBV19|NA|TRBJ2-7|15
TGTGCCAGTAGTATAGATCGAAGCGGTCGTCGGGAGCAGTACTTC
CASSIDRSGRREQYF
>NA|TRBV27|NA|TRBJ2-7|13
TGTGCCAGCAGTCCAGGGAAAAACTACGAGCAGTACTTC
CASSPGKNYEQYF
>NA|TRBV29-1|TRBD1|TRBJ2-4|15
TGCAGCGTTGCGGGACAGGGAAGCGCCAAAAACATTCAGTACTTC
CSVAGQGSAKNIQYF
>NA|TRBV7-8|TRBD1|TRBJ1-2|17
TGTGCCAGCAGCTTAGTAGCGGGACAGGGTACGGGATATGGCTACACCTTC
CASSLVAGQGTGYGYTF
>NA|TRBV18|NA|TRBJ1-1|13
TGTGCCAGCTCCCTGAATGCGGGATTTGAAGCTTTCTTT
CASSLNAGFEAFF
>NA|TRBV10-2|NA|TRBJ1-4|15
TGCGCCAGCAGTGAGTCGAAGGGGAACAGTGAAAAACTGTTTTTT
CASSESKGNSEKLFF
>once|TRBV24-1|NA|TRBJ2-7|12
TGTGCCACCCATGTCGGGGAATACGAGCAGTACTTC
CATHVGEYEQYF
>NA|TRBV6-1|NA|TRBJ2-3|15
TGTGCCAGCAGTGATTCCTACCCAGCGGGAGATACGCAGTATTTT
CASSDSYPAGDTQYF
>once|TRBV5-1|NA|TRBJ2-1|16
TGCGCCAGCAGCTTGACTAGCCGACCCATTAACAATGAGCAGTTCTTC
CASSLTSRPINNEQFF
>NA|TRBV7-9|NA|TRBJ2-1|10
TGTGCCAGCAGCTCTGTTGAGCAGTTCTTC
CASSSVEQFF
>NA|TRBV11-2|NA|TRBJ2-7|15
TGTGCCAGCAGCAGGACGGACTCCTACCACTACGAGCAGTACTTC
CASSRTDSYHYEQYF
>NA|TRBV18|TRBD1|TRBJ2-1|17
TGTGCCAGCTCACCACCGGGACAGGTCCAACTTTACAATGAGCAGTTCTTC
CASSPPGQVQLYNEQFF
>NA|TRBV9|NA|TRBJ2-7|15
TGTGCCAGCAGCGTAGCGTCCGGGGTTTCCTACGAGCAGTACTTC
CASSVASGVSYEQYF
>few|TRBV2|TRBD1|TRBJ2-5|15
TGTGCCAGCAATCGGGACAGGGGTAACGAAGAGACCCAGTACTTC
CASNRDRGNEETQYF
>NA|TRBV21-1|NA|TRBJ2-2|16
TGTGCCAGCTACAGGGGACCCCCAAGGAACACCGGGGAGCTGTTTTTT
CASYRGPPRNTGELFF
>NA|TRBV29-1|NA|TRBJ1-1|15
TGCAGCGTTGAGAATCCTTATCAGGGGAACACTGAAGCTTTCTTT
CSVENPYQGNTEAFF